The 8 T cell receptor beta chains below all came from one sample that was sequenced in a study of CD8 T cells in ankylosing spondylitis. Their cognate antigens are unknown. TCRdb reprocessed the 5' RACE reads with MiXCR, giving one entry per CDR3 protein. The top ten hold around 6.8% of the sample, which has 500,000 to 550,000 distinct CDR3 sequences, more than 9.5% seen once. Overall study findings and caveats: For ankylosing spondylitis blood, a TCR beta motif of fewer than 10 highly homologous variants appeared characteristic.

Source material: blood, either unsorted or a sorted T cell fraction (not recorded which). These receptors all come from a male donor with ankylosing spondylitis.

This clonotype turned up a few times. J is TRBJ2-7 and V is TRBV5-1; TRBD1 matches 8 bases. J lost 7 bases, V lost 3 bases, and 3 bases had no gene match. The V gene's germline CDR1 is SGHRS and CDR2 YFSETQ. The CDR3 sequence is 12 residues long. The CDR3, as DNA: TGCGCCAGCAGCTCGGGACAGGCTGAGCAGTACTTC. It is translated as CASSSGQAEQYF.

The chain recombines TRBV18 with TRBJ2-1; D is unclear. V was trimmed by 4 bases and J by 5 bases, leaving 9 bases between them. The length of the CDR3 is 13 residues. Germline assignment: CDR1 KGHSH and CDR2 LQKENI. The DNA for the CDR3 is TGTGCCAGCTCACTAGGAGACCACAATGAGCAGTTCTTC. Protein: CASSLGDHNEQFF.

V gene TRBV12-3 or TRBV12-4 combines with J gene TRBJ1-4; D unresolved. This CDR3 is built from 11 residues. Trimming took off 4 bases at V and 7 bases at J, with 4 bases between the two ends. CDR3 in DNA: TGTGCCAGCAGTTCCTTTGAAAAACTGTTTTTT. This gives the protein CASSSFEKLFF.

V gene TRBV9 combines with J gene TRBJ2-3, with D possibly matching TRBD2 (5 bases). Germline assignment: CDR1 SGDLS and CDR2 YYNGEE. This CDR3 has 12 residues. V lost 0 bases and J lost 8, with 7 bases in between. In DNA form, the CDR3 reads TGTGCCAGCAGCGTAGATCGGGGTACGCAGTATTTT. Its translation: CASSVDRGTQYF.

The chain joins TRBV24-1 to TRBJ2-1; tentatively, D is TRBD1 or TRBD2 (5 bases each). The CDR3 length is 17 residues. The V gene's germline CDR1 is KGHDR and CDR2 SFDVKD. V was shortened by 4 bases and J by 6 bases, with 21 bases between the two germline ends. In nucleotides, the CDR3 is TGTGCCACCAGTGACCCCACCGGGACCAAGGGTACCAATGAGCAGTTCTTC. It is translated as CATSDPTGTKGTNEQFF.

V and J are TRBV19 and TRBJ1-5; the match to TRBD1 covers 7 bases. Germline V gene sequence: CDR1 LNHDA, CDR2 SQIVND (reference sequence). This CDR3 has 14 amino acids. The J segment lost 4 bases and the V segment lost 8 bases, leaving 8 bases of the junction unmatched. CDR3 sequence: CASSADRANQPQHF. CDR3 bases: TGTGCCAGTTCCGCCGACAGGGCAAATCAGCCCCAGCATTTT. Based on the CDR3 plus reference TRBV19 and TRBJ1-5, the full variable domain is DGGITQSPKYLFRKEGQNVTLSCEQNLNHDAMYWYRQDPGQGLRLIYYSQIVNDFQKGDIAEGYSVSREKKESFPLTVTSAQKNPTAFYLCASSADRANQPQHFGDGTRLSIL.

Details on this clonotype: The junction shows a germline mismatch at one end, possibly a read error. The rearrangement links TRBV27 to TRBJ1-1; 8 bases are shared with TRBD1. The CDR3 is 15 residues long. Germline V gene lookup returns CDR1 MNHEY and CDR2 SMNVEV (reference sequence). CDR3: CASSLWTGRGTEASF. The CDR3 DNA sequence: TGTGCCAGCAGTTTATGGACAGGGAGGGGGACTGAAGCTTCCTTT.

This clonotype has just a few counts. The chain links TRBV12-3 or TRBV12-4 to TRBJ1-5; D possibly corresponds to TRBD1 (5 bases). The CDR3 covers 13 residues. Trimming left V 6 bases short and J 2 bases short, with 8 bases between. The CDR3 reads CASRVGGNQPQHF. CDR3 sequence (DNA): TGTGCCAGCAGGGTGGGGGGCAATCAGCCCCAGCATTTT.